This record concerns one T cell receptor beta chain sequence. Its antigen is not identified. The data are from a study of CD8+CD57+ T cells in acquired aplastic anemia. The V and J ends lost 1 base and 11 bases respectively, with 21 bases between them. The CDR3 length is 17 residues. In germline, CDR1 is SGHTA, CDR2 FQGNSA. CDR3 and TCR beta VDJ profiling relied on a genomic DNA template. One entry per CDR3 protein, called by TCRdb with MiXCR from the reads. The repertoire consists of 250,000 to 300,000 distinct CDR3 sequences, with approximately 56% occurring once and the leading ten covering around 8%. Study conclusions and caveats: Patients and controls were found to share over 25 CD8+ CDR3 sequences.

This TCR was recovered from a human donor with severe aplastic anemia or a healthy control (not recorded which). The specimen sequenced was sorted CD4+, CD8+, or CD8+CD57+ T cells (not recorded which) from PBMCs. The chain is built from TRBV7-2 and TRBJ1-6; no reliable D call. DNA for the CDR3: TGTGCCAGCAGCTTAGGTCGTCGACTAGCGGGCGACACACCCCTCCACTTT. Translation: CASSLGRRLAGDTPLHF.